This record covers a single TCR beta chain. This CDR3 contains 14 residues. V was clipped by 4 bases and J by 1 base; unmatched bases: 7. Per germline, CDR1 SQVTM and CDR2 ANQGSEA. Researchers amplified the TCR beta CDR3 regions from RNA transcripts. HTBI primers were used for first-round RT-PCR of the TCR CDR3. TCRdb re-called the multiplex PCR reads with MiXCR, one entry per CDR3 protein. The sample has just under 750,000 distinct CDR3 sequences, roughly a third seen once. These data are taken from a study of T cells in Graves' hyperthyroidism and ophthalmopathy. This receptor was taken from a woman in her forties with Graves' hyperthyroidism. The sequencing sample was made of blood. This rearrangement joins TRBV29-1 to TRBJ2-7; 7 bases match TRBD1. Here the CDR3 DNA reads TGCAGCGTTGTGAGCCGGGACAGATCCTACGAGCAGTACTTC. It is translated as CSVVSRDRSYEQYF.